This T cell receptor (beta chain) was obtained from a study of T cells in Graves' hyperthyroidism and ophthalmopathy. This clonotype was counted only a few times. Antigen: not known. What was amplified from RNA transcripts were TCR beta CDR3 regions. The TCR CDR3 was amplified in a first-round RT-PCR using the HTBI primer set. MiXCR, run by TCRdb on the multiplex PCR reads, gives a single entry per CDR3 protein. Of 690,000 or so distinct CDR3 sequences listed, 18% are singletons. General study points: Blood also carried most thyroid clonotypes expanded above 0.001.

PBMCs were obtained from 10 ml fresh peripheral blood. V dropped 7 bases and J dropped 4 bases, with 11 bases sitting between them. This CDR3 has 14 residues. The source of this sequence is a woman aged 45 to 65 with Graves' hyperthyroidism that later progressed to Graves' ophthalmopathy. The sample consisted of blood. The J gene is TRBJ1-6, the V gene TRBV12-3 or TRBV12-4; D unresolved. The CDR3 region is CASTLGQYNSPLHF. CDR3 sequence (DNA): TGTGCCAGCACCCTGGGTCAGTATAATTCACCCCTCCACTTT.